Below are 13 T cell receptor beta chains sequenced from a single sample in a study of T cells after posttransplantation cyclophosphamide (dated by TCRdb to 2016 to 2017). Libraries were made using the immunoSEQ multiplex PCR assay. The immuneACCESS repertoire file appears here via TCRdb, limited to in-frame rearrangements. These files lack a portion of the clones; in checked studies, under half of the deficit traces to unresolved V genes, and the cause of the others is not known. The sample records 25,000 to 30,000 clones, roughly 88% of which are singletons. Roughly 3% of the sample comes from the top ten. Sequenced sample: PBMCs. The receptors were gathered from a man in his forties or fifties.

This chain uses TRBV5-1 with TRBJ2-1; TRBD2 might be the D (5 bases). The germline gives CDR1 SGHRS, CDR2 YFSETQ. With 7 bases removed from V and 4 bases from J, the gap between germline ends came to 15 bases. CDR3 size: 14 residues. The CDR3 coding sequence is TGCGCCAGCTCCCCCCGGGGTAGGTACAATGAGCAGTTCTTC. This sequence encodes CASSPRGRYNEQFF. The variable domain in full, completed from reference TRBV5-1 and TRBJ2-1, reads KAGVTQTPRYLIKTRGQQVTLSCSPISGHRSVSWYQQTPGQGLQFLFEYFSETQRNKGNFPGRFSGRQFSNSRSEMNVSTLELGDSALYLCASSPRGRYNEQFFGPGTRLTVL.

The chain has TRBV7-9 and TRBJ1-3; tentatively, D is TRBD1 (5 bases). Germline assignment: CDR1 SEHNR and CDR2 FQNEAQ (reference sequence). Between the trimmed V and J ends, which lost 3 bases and 3 bases, there was a span of 12 bases. CDR3 length: 15 amino acids. In DNA form, the CDR3 reads TGTGCCAGCAGCTTCTACGGGGGAGTTGGAAACACCATATATTTT. This sequence encodes CASSFYGGVGNTIYF.

The chain combines TRBV28 with TRBJ1-2; 9 positions agree with TRBD1. The CDR3 is 15 amino acids. Germline V gene lookup returns CDR1 MDHEN and CDR2 SYDVKM. With 7 bases clipped from V and 2 bases from J, the junction kept 8 bases outside the gene matches. CDR3 residues: CASNEQGARNYGYTF. In nucleotides, the CDR3 is TGTGCCAGCAACGAACAGGGGGCGCGAAACTATGGCTACACCTTC.

This clone was counted only a few times. V gene TRBV11-1 combines with J gene TRBJ2-1, with TRBD2 as a possible D gene (6 bases). V shed 5 bases and J shed 0 bases, with 14 bases lying between them. The length of the CDR3 is 16 residues. Looked up from germline, CDR1 is SGHAT and CDR2 is FQDESV (reference sequence). The CDR3 region is CASSQGEASSYNEQFF. The CDR3 DNA is TGTGCCAGCAGCCAAGGGGAGGCGAGCTCCTACAATGAGCAGTTCTTC.

The chain recombines TRBV7-8 with TRBJ2-3; TRBD2 is a possible D gene (5 bases). The CDR3 is 15 residues long. Germline-derived CDR1 and CDR2 are SGHVS and FQNEAQ. Trimming took off 2 bases at V and 0 bases at J, with 9 bases between the two ends. The CDR3: CASSLMRVSTDTQYF. The CDR3 nucleotides read TGTGCCAGCAGCTTAATGAGGGTTAGCACAGATACGCAGTATTTT.

The J gene is TRBJ1-2, the V gene TRBV7-9, with D maybe TRBD1 (5 bases). V was clipped by 5 bases and J by 5 bases, with 12 bases between them. CDR3 length: 13 amino acids. CDR1 is SEHNR, CDR2 FQNEAQ, per germline (reference sequence). In DNA form, the CDR3 reads TGTGCCAGCAGCCCTCCCAGACAGTATGGCTACACCTTC. This encodes CASSPPRQYGYTF.

This chain links TRBV11-2 with TRBJ1-4; 8 bases are shared with TRBD1. Germline V lookup: CDR1 SGHAT, CDR2 FQNNGV. There are 17 residues in the CDR3. The V gene end was trimmed by 0 bases and the J gene end by 8 bases; junction bases not matched to a gene: 11. CDR3 nucleotide sequence: TGTGCCAGCAGCTTAGATCTCTGGCAGGGGGCAGAGGAAAAACTGTTTTTT. Translation gives CASSLDLWQGAEEKLFF.

The rearrangement joins TRBV6-1 to TRBJ1-4, with D possibly TRBD1 on 5 matching bases. Per germline, CDR1 MNHNS and CDR2 SASEGT. The CDR3 runs to 15 residues. V was cut by 8 bases and J by 2 bases, with 15 bases left in between. As DNA, the CDR3 is TGTGCCAGCTGCCTCCGGGAGGGGACTAATGAAAAACTGTTTTTT. As protein: CASCLREGTNEKLFF.

This rearrangement joins TRBV19 to TRBJ2-1; the match to TRBD1 covers 10 bases. Germline CDR1 is LNHDA and CDR2 is SQIVND (reference sequence). Germline trimming cut 5 bases from V and 7 bases from J; bases unmatched to any gene: 11. CDR3 size: 16 residues. CDR3 DNA sequence: TGTGCCAGTAGTCGACCGACAGGGGGCGGGAGTAATGAGCAGTTCTTC. Translating it yields CASSRPTGGGSNEQFF.

This clone appeared a few times. The gene calls are TRBV15 and TRBJ2-2, with 7 nucleotides matching TRBD1. With 3 bases clipped from V and 4 bases from J, the junction kept 5 bases outside the gene matches. Germline V gives CDR1 LNHNV, CDR2 YYDKDF (reference sequence). The CDR3 length is 15 residues. CDR3 sequence (DNA): TGTGCCACCAGCAGTATCAGGGGGTTCACCGGGGAGCTGTTTTTT. Translating gives CATSSIRGFTGELFF.

This chain links TRBV6-1 with TRBJ1-3; 8 nucleotides line up with TRBD1. V lost 9 bases to trimming and J lost 4 bases; unmatched junction nucleotides: 8. The CDR3 loop spans 14 amino acids. Germline CDR1 MNHNS, CDR2 SASEGT. This chain's CDR3 is CASEDRVAGNTIYF. The CDR3 DNA sequence: TGTGCCAGTGAGGACAGGGTTGCCGGAAACACCATATATTTT.

The CDR3 spells CASSYGQGGADTQYF. Here the CDR3 DNA reads TGTGCCAGCAGTTACGGGCAGGGAGGAGCAGATACGCAGTATTTT. This sequence joins TRBV6-5 and TRBJ2-3; TRBD2 is a possible D gene (6 bases). Trimming cost V 2 bases and J 4 bases, with 13 bases left between them. Germline CDR1 is MNHEY and CDR2 is SVGAGI. This CDR3 has 15 amino acids.

The chain employs TRBV6-1 and TRBJ2-1, with D possibly matching TRBD1 (6 bases). Trimming left V 8 bases short and J 2 bases short, with 7 bases between. This CDR3 spans 12 amino acids. Germline assignment: CDR1 MNHNS and CDR2 SASEGT. The CDR3 DNA is TGTGCCAGCGGGGGCACCTACAATGAGCAGTTCTTC. Its protein product is CASGGTYNEQFF.